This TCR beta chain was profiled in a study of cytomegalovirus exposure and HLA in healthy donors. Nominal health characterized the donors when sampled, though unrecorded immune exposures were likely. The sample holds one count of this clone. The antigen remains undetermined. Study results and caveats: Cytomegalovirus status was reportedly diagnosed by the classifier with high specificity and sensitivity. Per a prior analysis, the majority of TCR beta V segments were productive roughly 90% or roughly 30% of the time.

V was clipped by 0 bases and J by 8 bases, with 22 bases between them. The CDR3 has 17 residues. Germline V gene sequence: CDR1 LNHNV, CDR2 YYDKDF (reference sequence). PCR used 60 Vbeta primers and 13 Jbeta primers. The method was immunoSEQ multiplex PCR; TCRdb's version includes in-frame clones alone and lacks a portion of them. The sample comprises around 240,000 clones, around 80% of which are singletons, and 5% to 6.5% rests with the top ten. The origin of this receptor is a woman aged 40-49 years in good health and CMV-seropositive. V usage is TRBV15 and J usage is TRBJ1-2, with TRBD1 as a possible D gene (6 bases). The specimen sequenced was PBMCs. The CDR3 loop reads CATSREGRGHQGFGYTF. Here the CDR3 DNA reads TGTGCCACCAGCAGAGAGGGCAGGGGCCACCAGGGATTCGGCTACACCTTC. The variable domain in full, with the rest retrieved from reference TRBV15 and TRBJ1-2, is DAMVIQNPRYQVTQFGKPVTLSCSQTLNHNVMYWYQQKSSQAPKLLFHYYDKDFNNEADTPDNFQSRRPNTSFCFLDIRSPGLGDTAMYLCATSREGRGHQGFGYTFGSGTRLTVV.